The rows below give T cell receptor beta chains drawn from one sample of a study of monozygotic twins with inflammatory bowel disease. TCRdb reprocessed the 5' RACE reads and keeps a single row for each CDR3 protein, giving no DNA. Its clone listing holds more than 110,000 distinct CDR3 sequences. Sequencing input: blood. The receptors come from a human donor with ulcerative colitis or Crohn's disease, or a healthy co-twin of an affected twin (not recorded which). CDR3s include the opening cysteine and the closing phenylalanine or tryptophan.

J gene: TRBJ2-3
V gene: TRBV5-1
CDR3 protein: CASQTGLAGRTDTQYF

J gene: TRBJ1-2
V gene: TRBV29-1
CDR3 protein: CSVRGSGYGYTF

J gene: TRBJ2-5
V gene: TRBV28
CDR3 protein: CASRRDRGQETQYF

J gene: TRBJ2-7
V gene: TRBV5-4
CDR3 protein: CASSLAELAVYEQYF

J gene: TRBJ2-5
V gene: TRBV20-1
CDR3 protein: CSAQTQGMEYQETQYF

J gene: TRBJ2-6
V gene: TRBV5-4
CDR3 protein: CASSPTGRGANVLTF

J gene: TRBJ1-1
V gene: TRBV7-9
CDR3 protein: CASSSGLGDTEAFF

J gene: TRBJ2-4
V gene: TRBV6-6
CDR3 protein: CASSYDSLNIQYF

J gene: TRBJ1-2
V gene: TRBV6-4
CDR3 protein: CASSDPTGGLKRMNGGYTF

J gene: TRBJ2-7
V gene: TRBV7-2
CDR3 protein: CASSSGQVAYEQYF

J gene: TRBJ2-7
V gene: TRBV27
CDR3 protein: CASSLWMGTYEQYF

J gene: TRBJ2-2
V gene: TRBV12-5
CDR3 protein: CASGLDMGPNTGELFF

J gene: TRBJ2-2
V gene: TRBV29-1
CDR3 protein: CSVKDRPNTGELFF

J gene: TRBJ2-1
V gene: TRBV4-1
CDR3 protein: CASSQDLEGYNEQFF

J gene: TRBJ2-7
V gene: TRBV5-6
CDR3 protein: CASSLPGLAASSYEQYF

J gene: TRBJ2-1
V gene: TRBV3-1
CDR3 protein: CASSQDPEQFF